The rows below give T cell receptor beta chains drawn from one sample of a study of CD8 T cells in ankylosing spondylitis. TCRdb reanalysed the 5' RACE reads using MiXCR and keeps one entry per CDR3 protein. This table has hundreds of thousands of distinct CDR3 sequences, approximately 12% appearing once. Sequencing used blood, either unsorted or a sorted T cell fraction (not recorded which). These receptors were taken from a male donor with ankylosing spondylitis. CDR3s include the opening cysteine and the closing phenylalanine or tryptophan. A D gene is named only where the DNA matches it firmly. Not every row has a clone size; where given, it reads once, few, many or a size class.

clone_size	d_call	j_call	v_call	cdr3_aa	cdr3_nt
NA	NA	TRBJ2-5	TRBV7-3	CASSLSGGEEETQYF	TGTGCCAGCAGCTTATCCGGCGGGGAAGAAGAGACCCAGTACTTC
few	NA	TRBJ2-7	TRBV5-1	CASSLRQDEGYEQYF	TGCGCCAGCAGCTTGAGGCAGGACGAAGGGTACGAGCAGTACTTC
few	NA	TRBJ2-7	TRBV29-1	CSVRGVLDSYEQYF	TGCAGCGTTAGGGGGGTACTAGACTCCTACGAGCAGTACTTC
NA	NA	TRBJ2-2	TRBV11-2	CASRRLTSAGELFF	TGTGCCAGCAGACGACTCACGAGCGCCGGGGAGCTGTTTTTT
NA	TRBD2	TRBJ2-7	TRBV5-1	CASSAASGAFYEQYF	TGCGCCAGCAGCGCCGCTAGCGGAGCCTTCTACGAGCAGTACTTC
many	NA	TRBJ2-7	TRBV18	CASSPDGGKDEQYF	TGTGCCAGCTCACCGGACGGTGGTAAAGACGAGCAGTACTTC
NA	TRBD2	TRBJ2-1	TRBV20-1	CSAILTGTSGYSSYNEQFF	TGCAGTGCCATTTTGACGGGGACTAGCGGTTATAGCTCCTACAATGAGCAGTTCTTC
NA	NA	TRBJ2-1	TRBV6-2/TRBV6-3	CASSSTRGINEQFF	TGTGCCAGCAGTTCTACGAGAGGTATCAATGAGCAGTTCTTC
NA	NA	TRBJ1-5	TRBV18	CASLQGRNQPQHF	TGTGCCAGTCTGCAGGGGCGGAATCAGCCCCAGCATTTT
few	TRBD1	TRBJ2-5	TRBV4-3	CASSQSGTGPQETQYF	TGCGCCAGCAGCCAATCCGGGACAGGTCCCCAAGAGACCCAGTACTTC
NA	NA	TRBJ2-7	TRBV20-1	CSARATQYAYEQYF	TGCAGTGCTAGAGCGACCCAGTACGCCTACGAGCAGTACTTC
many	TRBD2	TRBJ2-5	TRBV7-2	CASSLAILATKTQYF	TGTGCCAGCAGCTTAGCCATACTAGCGACAAAGACCCAGTACTTC
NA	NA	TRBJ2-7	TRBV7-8	CASSHGVRENSYEQYF	TGTGCCAGCAGCCATGGTGTCCGGGAAAACTCCTACGAGCAGTACTTC
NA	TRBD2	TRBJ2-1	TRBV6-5	CASSYGTSGRGNEQFF	TGTGCCAGCAGTTACGGGACTAGCGGGAGGGGGAATGAGCAGTTCTTC
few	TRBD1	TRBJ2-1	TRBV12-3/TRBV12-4	CASSRMIWDRRELFYNEQFF	TGTGCCAGCAGTCGGATGATTTGGGACAGGAGGGAGTTATTTTACAATGAGCAGTTCTTC
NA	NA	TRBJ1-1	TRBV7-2	CASSVSPGVVYTEAFF	TGTGCCAGCAGCGTCAGTCCAGGGGTGGTGTACACTGAAGCTTTCTTT
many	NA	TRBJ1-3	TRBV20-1	CSVQSSGNTIYF	TGCAGCGTTCAGAGCTCTGGAAACACCATATATTTT
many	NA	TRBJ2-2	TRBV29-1	CSVGTLNTGELFF	TGCAGCGTCGGGACCTTGAACACCGGGGAGCTGTTTTTT
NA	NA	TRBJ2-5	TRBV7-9	CASSLPDKQWETQYF	TGTGCCAGCAGCTTGCCCGATAAGCAGTGGGAGACCCAGTACTTC
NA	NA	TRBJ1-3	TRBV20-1	CSARDRHKPGNTIYF	TGCAGTGCTAGAGATCGCCATAAACCGGGAAACACCATATATTTT
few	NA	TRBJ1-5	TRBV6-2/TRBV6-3	CASSLWDKNQPQHF	TGTGCCAGCAGTTTATGGGATAAAAATCAGCCCCAGCATTTT
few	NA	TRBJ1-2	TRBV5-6	CASSFPGRTNTF	TGTGCCAGCAGCTTTCCGGGACGTACAAACACCTTC
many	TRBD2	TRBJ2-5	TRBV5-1	CASSLAPGGETQYF	TGCGCCAGCAGCTTGGCCCCGGGAGGGGAGACCCAGTACTTC
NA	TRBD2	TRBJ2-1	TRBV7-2	CASSPLSGTSTFF	TGTGCCAGCAGCCCACTCAGCGGGACGTCCACGTTCTTC
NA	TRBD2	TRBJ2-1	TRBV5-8	CASSTVSGGINNEQFF	TGTGCCAGCAGCACCGTAAGCGGGGGGATTAACAATGAGCAGTTCTTC
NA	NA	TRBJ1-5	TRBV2	CASSGRSFIGQPQHF	TGTGCCAGCAGTGGTCGATCATTTATCGGTCAGCCCCAGCATTTT
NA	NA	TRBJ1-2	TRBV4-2	CASSSHPWGDYGYTF	TGTGCCAGCAGCAGTCATCCTTGGGGGGACTATGGCTACACCTTC
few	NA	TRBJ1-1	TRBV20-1	CSAPRTLGQEAFF	TGCAGTGCTCCCCGGACCTTAGGACAGGAAGCTTTCTTT
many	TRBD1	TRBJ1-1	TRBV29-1	CSVEVKGARYTEAFF	TGCAGCGTTGAAGTGAAGGGGGCGCGTTACACTGAAGCTTTCTTT
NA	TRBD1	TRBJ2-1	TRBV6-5	CASSTTQGARNEQFF	TGTGCCAGCAGTACTACACAGGGGGCTCGTAATGAGCAGTTCTTC
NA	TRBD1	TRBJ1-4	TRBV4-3	CASSQDRGGREEKLFF	TGCGCCAGCAGCCAGGACAGGGGAGGTCGCGAAGAAAAACTGTTTTTT
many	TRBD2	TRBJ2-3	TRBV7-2	CASSSAGGPGTDTQYF	TGTGCCAGCAGCTCAGCGGGGGGGCCGGGCACAGATACGCAGTATTTT
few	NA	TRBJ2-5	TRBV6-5	CASSYSLIRGAGRETQYF	TGTGCCAGCAGTTACTCTCTTATCAGGGGGGCAGGTCGAGAGACCCAGTACTTC
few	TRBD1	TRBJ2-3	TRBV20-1	CSARRTGVDTQYF	TGCAGTGCTAGAAGGACAGGGGTGGATACGCAGTATTTT
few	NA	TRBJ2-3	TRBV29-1	CSVEGGYRVTDTQYF	TGCAGCGTTGAAGGGGGTTACAGGGTCACAGATACGCAGTATTTT
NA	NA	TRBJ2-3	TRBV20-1	CSAAVADTQYF	TGCAGTGCTGCTGTGGCAGATACGCAGTATTTT
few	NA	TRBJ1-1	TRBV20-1	CSAIGAVNTEAFF	TGCAGTGCTATTGGGGCGGTGAACACTGAAGCTTTCTTT
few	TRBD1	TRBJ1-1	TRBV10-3	CAISESIGTGSEAFF	TGTGCCATCAGTGAGTCCATTGGGACAGGGTCTGAAGCTTTCTTT
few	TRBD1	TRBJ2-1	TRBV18	CASSPAGTGRNHEQFF	TGTGCCAGCTCACCAGCCGGGACAGGGAGGAATCATGAGCAGTTCTTC
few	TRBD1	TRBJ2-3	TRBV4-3	CASSPTKDRGPDTQYF	TGCGCCAGCAGCCCAACAAAGGACAGGGGACCAGATACGCAGTATTTT
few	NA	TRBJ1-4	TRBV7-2	CASSHWTDNEKLFF	TGTGCCAGCAGCCACTGGACAGATAATGAAAAACTGTTTTTT
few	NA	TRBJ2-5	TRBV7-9	CASSLVPAGETQYF	TGTGCCAGCAGCTTAGTCCCAGCGGGAGAGACCCAGTACTTC
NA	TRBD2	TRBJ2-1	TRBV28	CAIRTSHEQFF	TGTGCCATCCGGACTAGTCATGAGCAGTTCTTC
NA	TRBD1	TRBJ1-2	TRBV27	CASSLRGQGNYGYTF	TGTGCCAGCAGTTTAAGGGGACAGGGAAACTATGGCTACACCTTC
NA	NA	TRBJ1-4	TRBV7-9	CASSRQAETGEKLFF	TGTGCCAGCAGCCGACAGGCCGAGACGGGGGAAAAACTGTTTTTT
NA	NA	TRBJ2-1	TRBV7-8	CASSLFRWRPNEQFF	TGTGCCAGCAGCTTATTTAGATGGAGGCCTAATGAGCAGTTCTTC
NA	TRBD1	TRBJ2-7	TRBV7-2	CASSRRPGQYSYEQYF	TGTGCCAGCAGCCGTCGCCCGGGACAGTACTCCTACGAGCAGTACTTC